These T cell receptor beta chains were read from a single sample in a study of human T cells and chemical hapten exposure. TCRdb ran MiXCR on the RACE reads and lists one entry per CDR3 protein. In the table there are tens of thousands of distinct CDR3 sequences, 10% of which are singletons. The sample here was whole blood, taken in connection with sensitization to the hapten diphenylcyclopropenone (DPC). These receptors originate from a woman aged 45 to 65 with alopecia areata. Some clones in this sample may be carry-over from other donors' samples. The CDR3 runs from the conserved cysteine through the conserved F or W. The order of the fields is J gene, D gene, V gene, clone size, CDR3 DNA, CDR3 protein. A D gene is named only where the DNA matches it firmly. Rows may omit the clone size; those that give it use once, few, many or a size class.

TRBJ1-4	.	TRBV5-1	many	TGCGCCAGCAGCTTGGGCACGGAGCGGAATGAAAAACTGTTTTTT	CASSLGTERNEKLFF
TRBJ2-7	TRBD1	TRBV4-3	many	TGCGCCAGCAGCCATGGACCGGGACAGGTAGTTGTCGAGCAGTACTTC	CASSHGPGQVVVEQYF
TRBJ1-2	.	TRBV5-6	few	TGTGCCAGCAGTCGGGAGGAGAACTATGGCTACACCTTC	CASSREENYGYTF
TRBJ1-6	.	TRBV28	many	TGTGCCACCACGCGGGCAAATTCACCCCTCCACTTT	CATTRANSPLHF
TRBJ1-1	TRBD1	TRBV2	many	TGTGCCAGCAGCGTAGGACAGGGGCGTCTGAACACTGAAGCTTTCTTT	CASSVGQGRLNTEAFF
TRBJ2-7	.	TRBV7-6	.	TGTGCCAGCAGCTTAAGCCCCCAGGTCGGGGCCTCCTACGAGCAGTACTTC	CASSLSPQVGASYEQYF
TRBJ2-1	.	TRBV7-2	many	TGTGCCAGCAGGTCTTTGTGGGGGGAGCAGTTCTTC	CASRSLWGEQFF
TRBJ2-3	.	TRBV29-1	.	TGCAGCGTTGAAGAGGGAACCGGTCTCACAGATGCGCAGTATTTT	CSVEEGTGLTDAQYF
TRBJ2-5	.	TRBV20-1	few	TGCAGTGCTAGTACAGGGGGGGAAGAGACCCAGTACTTC	CSASTGGEETQYF
TRBJ2-7	.	TRBV15	many	TGTGCCACCAGCAGTGGATCAGCCTACGAGCAGTACTTC	CATSSGSAYEQYF
TRBJ2-7	TRBD2	TRBV7-2	many	TGTGCCAGCAGCTTGCGGACCGGGGGAGGGACTACCAACTACGAGCAGTACTTC	CASSLRTGGGTTNYEQYF